The next 5 T cell receptor beta chains were all read from a single sample in a study of blood T cell repertoires in COVID-19. Assay: immunoSEQ multiplex PCR; the TCRdb copy retains only in-frame clones and omits some. The data show roughly 140,000 clones, over 60% seen once. Sequencing was performed on peripheral blood. The origin of the receptors is an elderly woman with acute or convalescent COVID-19.

The rearrangement joins TRBV5-6 to TRBJ1-1; 8 positions match TRBD1. CDR3 length equals 12 residues. Germline V gene lookup returns CDR1 SGHDT and CDR2 YYEEEE. V shed 3 bases, J shed 8 bases, and the junction held 3 bases outside the gene matches. In DNA, the CDR3 is TGTGCCAGCAGCTATAGACAGGGGGAAGCTTTCTTT. Protein product: CASSYRQGEAFF.

This clone occurred a few times. The rearrangement joins TRBV6-5 to TRBJ2-2; possibly TRBD1 for D (5 bases). This CDR3 comprises 14 residues. The V gene's germline CDR1 is MNHEY and CDR2 SVGAGI. Trimming removed 6 bases from V and 1 base from J, with 9 bases in between. CDR3 in DNA: TGTGCCAGCAGATTCGACAGGAACACCGGGGAGCTGTTTTTT. It yields the protein CASRFDRNTGELFF.

This clone appeared a single time. This sample includes further DNA sequences coding for the same CDR3. This chain links TRBV3-1 (or the pseudogene TRBV3-2) with TRBJ2-1; D remains unclear. CDR3 length: 12 amino acids. V lost 2 bases, J lost 9 bases, and 8 bases lay in between. Germline V gene data show CDR1 as LGHDT and CDR2 as YNNKEL (reference sequence). The CDR3 DNA sequence: TGTGCCAGCAGCCAACGTCCTAGTGAGCAGTTCTTC. Translated, it gives CASSQRPSEQFF.

This sequence joins TRBV27 and TRBJ2-7, with D maybe TRBD1 (6 bases). V shed 4 bases and J shed 5 bases, with 18 bases lying between them. Germline V CDR1 and CDR2: MNHEY, SMNVEV (reference sequence). The CDR3 spans 15 residues. CDR3 DNA: TGTGCCAGCAGTTCTGCAGGGGCCGGTTTCGACGAGCAGTACTTC. Its translation: CASSSAGAGFDEQYF.

Only a few counts were recorded for this clone. The V call is TRBV2, the J call TRBJ2-1; 12 nucleotides match TRBD2. Germline lookup yields CDR1 SNHLY and CDR2 FYNNEI. This CDR3 is built from 18 residues. Trimming at V came to 6 bases and at J to 7 bases, leaving 16 bases not matched to a gene. In nucleotides, the CDR3 is TGTGCCAGCAGGGGGGTGCCCGGGACTAGCGGGCGTGGGAATGAGCAGTTCTTC. Translated, it gives CASRGVPGTSGRGNEQFF.